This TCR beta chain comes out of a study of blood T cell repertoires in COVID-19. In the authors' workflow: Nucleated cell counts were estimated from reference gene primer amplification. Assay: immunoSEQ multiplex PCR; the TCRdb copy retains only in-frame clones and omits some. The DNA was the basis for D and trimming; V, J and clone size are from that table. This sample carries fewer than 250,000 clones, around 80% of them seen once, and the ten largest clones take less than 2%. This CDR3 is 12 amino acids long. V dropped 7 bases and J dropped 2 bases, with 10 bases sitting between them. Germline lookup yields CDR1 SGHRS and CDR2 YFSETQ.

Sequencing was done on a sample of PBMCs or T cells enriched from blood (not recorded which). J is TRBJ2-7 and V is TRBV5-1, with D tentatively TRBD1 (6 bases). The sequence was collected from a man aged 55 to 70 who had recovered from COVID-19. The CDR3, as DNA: TGCGCCAGCCGGGACAACACCTACGAGCAGTACTTC. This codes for CASRDNTYEQYF.